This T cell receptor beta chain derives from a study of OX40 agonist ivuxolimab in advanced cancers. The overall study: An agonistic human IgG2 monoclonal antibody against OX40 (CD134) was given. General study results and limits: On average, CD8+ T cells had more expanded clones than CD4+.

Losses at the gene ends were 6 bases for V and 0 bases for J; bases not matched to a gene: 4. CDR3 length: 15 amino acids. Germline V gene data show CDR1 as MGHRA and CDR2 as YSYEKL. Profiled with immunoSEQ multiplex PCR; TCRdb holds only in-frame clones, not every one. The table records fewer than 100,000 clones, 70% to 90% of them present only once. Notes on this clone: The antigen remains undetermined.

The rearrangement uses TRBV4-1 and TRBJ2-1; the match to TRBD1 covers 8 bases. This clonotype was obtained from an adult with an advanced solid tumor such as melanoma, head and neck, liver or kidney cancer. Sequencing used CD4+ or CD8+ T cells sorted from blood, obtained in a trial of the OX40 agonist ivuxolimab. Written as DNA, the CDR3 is TGCGCCAGCAGGGACAGGGAAAGCTCCTACAATGAGCAGTTCTTC. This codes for CASRDRESSYNEQFF.